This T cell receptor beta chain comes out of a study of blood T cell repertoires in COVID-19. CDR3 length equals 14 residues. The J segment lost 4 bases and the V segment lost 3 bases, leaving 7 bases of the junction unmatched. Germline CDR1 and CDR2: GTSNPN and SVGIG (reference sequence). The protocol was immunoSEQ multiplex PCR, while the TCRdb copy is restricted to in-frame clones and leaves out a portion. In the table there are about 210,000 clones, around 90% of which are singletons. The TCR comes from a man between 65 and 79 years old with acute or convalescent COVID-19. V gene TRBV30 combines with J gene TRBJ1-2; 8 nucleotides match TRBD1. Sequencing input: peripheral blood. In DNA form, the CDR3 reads TGTGCCTGGAGCCGTATACAGGGGGTCTATGGCTACACCTTC. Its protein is CAWSRIQGVYGYTF. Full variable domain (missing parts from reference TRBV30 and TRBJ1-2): SQTIHQWPATLVQPVGSPLSLECTVEGTSNPNLYWYRQAAGRGLQLLFYSVGIGQISSEVPQNLSASRPQDRQFILSSKKLLLSDSGFYLCAWSRIQGVYGYTFGSGTRLTVV.